This paragraph covers one T cell receptor beta chain sequence. Its antigen is not known. This sample is part of a study of T cell responses to AZD1222 COVID-19 vaccine. Notes on the study in general: Only 5 to 7 AZD1222 recipients were seropositive at baseline.

Produced via immunoSEQ multiplex PCR; TCRdb's table is partial and in-frame only. The repertoire includes roughly 120,000 clones, about 87% of them detected once, and 3.5% to 4.5% sits in the top ten. This clonotype was sampled from an adult in good health. The sequencing here drew on peripheral blood, taken on day 0 of AZD1222 vaccination.

CDR3 DNA: TGCAGTGCCCCGGGACCCCCAAGGGCTTTCTTT. As protein: CSAPGPPRAFF. This chain joins TRBV20-1 and TRBJ1-1, with D possibly being TRBD1 (5 bases). The germline V and J ends were trimmed by 6 bases and 11 bases, with 16 bases remaining between them. This CDR3 is built from 11 residues. In germline, CDR1 is DFQATT, CDR2 SNEGSKA (reference sequence).